Presented here are 14 T cell receptor beta chains from one specimen sequenced in a study of blood T cell repertoires in COVID-19. The data were produced by immunoSEQ multiplex PCR, yet TCRdb's version contains in-frame clones alone and is incomplete. Of roughly 180,000 clones listed, 75% to 90% are singletons. The sequencing input was peripheral blood. The receptors here all came from a woman aged 35 to 49 with COVID-19, enrolled during active disease.

CDR3 coding DNA: TGCGCCAGCAGCTTGGACCAGGTCTCTGGCTACACCTTC. It translates to CASSLDQVSGYTF. V is TRBV5-1 and J is TRBJ1-2, with unresolved D. Trimming stripped 0 bases from V and 7 bases from J, with 10 bases between. This CDR3 is 13 amino acids long. Germline V gives CDR1 SGHRS, CDR2 YFSETQ.

The chain carries TRBV7-6 and TRBJ2-1, with 7 bases lining up with TRBD2. The J segment lost 6 bases and the V segment lost 6 bases, leaving 5 bases of the junction unmatched. Germline CDR1 is SGHVS and CDR2 is FNYEAQ. The length of the CDR3 is 13 residues. CDR3 sequence: CASRSPGGNEQFF. The DNA for the CDR3 is TGTGCCAGCAGATCCCCGGGGGGCAATGAGCAGTTCTTC.

The chain links TRBV29-1 to TRBJ2-7; 8 positions agree with TRBD2. Germline loops: CDR1 SQVTM, CDR2 ANQGSEA. V lost 4 bases to trimming and J lost 1 base; unmatched junction nucleotides: 12. The CDR3 consists of 16 residues. The CDR3: CSVAPLTGGPSYEQYF. DNA for the CDR3: TGCAGCGTTGCCCCCCTTACGGGGGGGCCTTCCTACGAGCAGTACTTC.

CDR3 loop: CASRQTSAGEQFF. The DNA for the CDR3 is TGTGCCAGCAGACAGACTAGTGCAGGAGAGCAGTTCTTC. The gene calls are TRBV13 and TRBJ2-1; maybe TRBD2 (6 bases). Deletions cut 6 bases from V and 10 bases from J, with 16 bases between. Germline lookup yields CDR1 PRHDT and CDR2 FYEKMQ (reference sequence). This CDR3 spans 13 amino acids.

The rearrangement joins TRBV5-1 to TRBJ1-2, with a possible D match to TRBD1 (6 bases). The ends were cut back, 9 bases at V and 7 bases at J, with 16 bases in the middle. The CDR3 contains 12 residues. Per the germline V gene, CDR1 is SGHRS and CDR2 is YFSETQ. CDR3 nucleotide sequence: TGCGCCACCCTTGGGGGCGAGGGTGGCTACACCTTC. This translates into CATLGGEGGYTF.

The chain joins TRBV7-9 to TRBJ1-2, with 12 positions matching TRBD1. The CDR3 is 17 amino acids. Losses at the gene ends were 1 base for V and 6 bases for J; bases not matched to a gene: 9. CDR1 and CDR2 (germline): SEHNR, FQNEAQ (reference sequence). CDR3 nucleotides: TGTGCCAGCAGCTTAGTGGGACAGGGGGCGAGGAACGATGGCTACACCTTC. Protein product: CASSLVGQGARNDGYTF.

The chain uses TRBV5-1 and TRBJ2-3; D gene ambiguous. V was shortened by 0 bases and J by 6 bases, with 5 bases between the two germline ends. CDR1 and CDR2 (germline): SGHRS, YFSETQ. CDR3 length: 12 amino acids. The CDR3 sequence: CASSLDADTQYF. CDR3 DNA sequence: TGCGCCAGCAGCTTGGATGCGGATACGCAGTATTTT.

The gene calls are TRBV6-5 and TRBJ1-2; tentatively, D is TRBD1 (6 bases). Germline CDR1 is MNHEY and CDR2 is SVGAGI. The ends were cut back, 0 bases at V and 6 bases at J, with 11 bases in the middle. This CDR3 comprises 14 residues. The CDR3 nucleotides are TGTGCCAGCAGTTACTCGACACAGGGTGATGGCTACACCTTC. Protein: CASSYSTQGDGYTF.

The V call is TRBV7-8, the J call TRBJ2-4; 9 bases map to TRBD1. The V gene end was trimmed by 2 bases and the J gene end by 6 bases; junction bases not matched to a gene: 5. The CDR3 has 15 residues. In germline, CDR1 is SGHVS, CDR2 FQNEAQ. The CDR3 coding sequence is TGTGCCAGCAGCTTACGGGACAGGGAACCAAACATTCAGTACTTC. Its translation: CASSLRDREPNIQYF.

The chain has TRBV27 and TRBJ1-6; D perhaps matches TRBD1 (5 bases). Trimming stripped 6 bases from V and 0 bases from J, with 9 bases between. The V gene's germline CDR1 is MNHEY and CDR2 SMNVEV (reference sequence). The CDR3 consists of 15 residues. CDR3 region: CASSRGSSYNSPLHF. Here the CDR3 DNA reads TGTGCCAGCAGCCGGGGGAGCTCCTATAATTCACCCCTCCACTTT.

CDR3 bases: TGTGCCAGCAGCTTGGGCGAAGCGAGCACAGATACGCAGTATTTT. The encoded protein is CASSLGEASTDTQYF. The gene calls are TRBV5-6 and TRBJ2-3; D not certain. Trimming took 0 bases from V and 0 from J, leaving 8 bases between them. Per germline, CDR1 SGHDT and CDR2 YYEEEE. The CDR3 spans 15 residues.

The chain uses TRBV27 and TRBJ1-5; TRBD1 agrees at 8 bases. This CDR3 is 15 amino acids long. Per germline, CDR1 MNHEY and CDR2 SMNVEV (reference sequence). J gave up 2 bases and V 5 bases, and 5 bases lay outside the gene matches. Written as DNA, the CDR3 is TGTGCCAGCAGTGTTGACAGGGGCGGCAATCAGCCCCAGCATTTT. It yields the protein CASSVDRGGNQPQHF.

The chain uses TRBV19 and TRBJ2-4, with 7 bases identical to TRBD1. The germline V gene has CDR1 LNHDA and CDR2 SQIVND (reference sequence). The CDR3 consists of 14 residues. Losses at the gene ends were 5 bases for V and 8 bases for J; bases not matched to a gene: 9. The CDR3 loop reads CASSDQTGAYIQYF. In DNA, the CDR3 is TGTGCCAGTAGTGACCAAACAGGGGCGTACATTCAGTACTTC.

This chain connects TRBV27 to TRBJ1-1; 7 bases map to TRBD1. The CDR3 spans 13 residues. Germline V gene lookup returns CDR1 MNHEY and CDR2 SMNVEV (reference sequence). The V and J ends lost 2 bases and 8 bases, in that order; junction bases with no gene match: 5. CDR3 region: CASSLPGTAEAFF. The CDR3 DNA follows: TGTGCCAGCAGTTTACCGGGGACAGCAGAAGCTTTCTTT.